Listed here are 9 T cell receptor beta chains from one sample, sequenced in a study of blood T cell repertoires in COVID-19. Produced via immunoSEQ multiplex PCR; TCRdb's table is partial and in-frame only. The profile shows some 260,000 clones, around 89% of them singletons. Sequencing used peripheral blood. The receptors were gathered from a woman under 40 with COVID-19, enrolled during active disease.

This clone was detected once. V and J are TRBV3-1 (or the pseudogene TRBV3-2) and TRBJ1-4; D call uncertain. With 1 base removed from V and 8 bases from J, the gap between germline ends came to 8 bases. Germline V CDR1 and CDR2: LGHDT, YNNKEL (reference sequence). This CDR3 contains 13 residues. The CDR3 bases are TGTGCCAGCAGCCAAGCTTTCTTGGAAAAACTGTTTTTT. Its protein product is CASSQAFLEKLFF.

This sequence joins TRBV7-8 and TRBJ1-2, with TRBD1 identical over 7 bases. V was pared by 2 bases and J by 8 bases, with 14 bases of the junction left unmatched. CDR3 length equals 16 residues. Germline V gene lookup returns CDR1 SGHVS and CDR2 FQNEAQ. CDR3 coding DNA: TGTGCCAGCAGCTTACCCAGGGGGTGGATCGGCTCGGGCTACACCTTC. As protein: CASSLPRGWIGSGYTF.

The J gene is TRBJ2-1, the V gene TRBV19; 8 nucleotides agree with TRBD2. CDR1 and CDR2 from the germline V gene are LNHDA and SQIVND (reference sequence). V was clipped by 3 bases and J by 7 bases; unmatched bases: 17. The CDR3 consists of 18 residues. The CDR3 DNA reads TGTGCCAGTAGTATTCCCCCAGCGGGGGCGCTCTCGGGGAATGAGCAGTTCTTC. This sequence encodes CASSIPPAGALSGNEQFF.

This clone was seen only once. The CDR3 bases are TGTGCCAGCTCCCGAGACAACAATTCACCCCTCCACTTT. It yields the protein CASSRDNNSPLHF. The chain recombines TRBV18 with TRBJ1-6; D not certain. The CDR3 runs to 13 residues. Trimming removed 6 bases at V and 7 bases at J, with 10 bases between. The V gene's germline CDR1 is KGHSH and CDR2 LQKENI.

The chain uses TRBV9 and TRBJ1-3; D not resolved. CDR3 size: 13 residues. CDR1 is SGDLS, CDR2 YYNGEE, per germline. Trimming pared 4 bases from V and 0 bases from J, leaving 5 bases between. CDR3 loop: CASSSSSGNTIYF. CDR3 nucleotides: TGTGCCAGCAGCTCTAGCTCTGGAAACACCATATATTTT. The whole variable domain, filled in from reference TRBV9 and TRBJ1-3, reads DSGVTQTPKHLITATGQRVTLRCSPRSGDLSVYWYQQSLDQGLQFLIQYYNGEERAKGNILERFSAQQFPDLHSELNLSSLELGDSALYFCASSSSSGNTIYFGEGSWLTVV.

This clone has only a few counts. CDR3 protein: CASRLDRGRTEAFF. CDR3 DNA sequence: TGTGCCAGCAGACTGGACAGGGGTCGCACTGAAGCTTTCTTT. The chain has TRBV6-5 and TRBJ1-1; the match to TRBD1 covers 9 bases. Germline CDR1 and CDR2: MNHEY and SVGAGI. V lost 6 bases and J lost 4; bases outside the gene matches: 6. CDR3 size: 14 residues.

DNA of the CDR3: TGTGCCAGTAGCGAGACCGGGACAGATGAAAAACTGTTTTTT. It is translated as CASSETGTDEKLFF. The J gene is TRBJ1-4, the V gene TRBV19; 7 nucleotides match TRBD1. The CDR3 loop spans 14 amino acids. CDR1 is LNHDA and CDR2 is SQIVND in the germline V gene (reference sequence). V trimming: 6 bases; J trimming: 6 bases; junction bases outside the gene matches: 7.

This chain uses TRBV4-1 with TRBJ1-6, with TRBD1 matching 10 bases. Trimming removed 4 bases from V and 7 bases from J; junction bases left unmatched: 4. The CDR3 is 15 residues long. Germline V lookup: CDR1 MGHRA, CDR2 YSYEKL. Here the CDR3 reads CASSRDRGANSPLHF. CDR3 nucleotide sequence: TGCGCCAGCAGCCGGGACAGGGGTGCCAATTCACCCCTCCACTTT.

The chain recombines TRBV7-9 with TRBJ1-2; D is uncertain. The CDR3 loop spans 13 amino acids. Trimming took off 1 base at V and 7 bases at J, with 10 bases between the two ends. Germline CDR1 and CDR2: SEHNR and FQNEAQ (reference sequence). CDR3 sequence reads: CASSLEGGSGYTF. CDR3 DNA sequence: TGTGCCAGCAGCTTAGAGGGCGGGAGTGGCTACACCTTC.